Below are 30 T cell receptor beta chains sequenced from a single sample in a study of T cell responses to AZD1222 COVID-19 vaccine. TCRdb's table, derived via immunoSEQ multiplex PCR, lists solely in-frame clones and lacks some. This table has 99,000 or so clones, around 87% appearing once. The source material was peripheral blood, sampled on day 0 of AZD1222 vaccination. The receptors originated from an adult in good health.

This chain connects TRBV24-1 to TRBJ1-1, with D possibly being TRBD1 (5 bases). Trimming removed 2 bases at V and 1 base at J, with 10 bases between. The CDR3 contains 15 residues. Germline lookup yields CDR1 KGHDR and CDR2 SFDVKD. The CDR3 DNA sequence: TGTGCCACCAGTGATTCCCGGGACGGGAACACTGAAGCTTTCTTT. Its protein is CATSDSRDGNTEAFF.

The chain employs TRBV9 and TRBJ1-1, with 7 bases aligning to TRBD1. The CDR3 totals 15 residues. V gave up 4 bases and J gave up 6 bases; unmatched junction bases: 12. Germline lookup yields CDR1 SGDLS and CDR2 YYNGEE. The CDR3 protein is CASSPWSGGKAEAFF. For the CDR3, the DNA is TGTGCCAGCAGCCCGTGGTCAGGGGGTAAGGCTGAAGCTTTCTTT.

The chain carries TRBV5-1 and TRBJ1-2; the match to TRBD1 covers 8 bases. Germline V lookup: CDR1 SGHRS, CDR2 YFSETQ. The ends lost 0 bases at V and 8 bases at J; junction bases unmatched: 6. CDR3 length equals 14 residues. In DNA, the CDR3 is TGCGCCAGCAGCTTGGAGACAGGGGCTAGGGGCTACACCTTC. It specifies CASSLETGARGYTF.

The gene calls are TRBV19 and TRBJ1-2; D gene uncertain. Trimming cost V 5 bases and J 0 bases, with 13 bases left between them. Per germline, CDR1 LNHDA and CDR2 SQIVND (reference sequence). The CDR3 spans 15 residues. CDR3 bases: TGTGCCAGTAGTTATACGACCGTAACTAACTATGGCTACACCTTC. It codes for CASSYTTVTNYGYTF.

This chain links TRBV7-8 with TRBJ1-1, with D maybe TRBD1 (5 bases). V dropped 6 bases and J dropped 6 bases, with 17 bases sitting between them. The CDR3 is made up of 14 amino acids. The V gene's germline CDR1 is SGHVS and CDR2 FQNEAQ. DNA for the CDR3: TGTGCCAGCAGAACGTCTGCGGGGCTCTCTGAAGCTTTCTTT. This codes for CASRTSAGLSEAFF. Full variable domain (missing parts from reference TRBV7-8 and TRBJ1-1): GAGVSQSPRYKVAKRGQDVALRCDPISGHVSLFWYQQALGQGPEFLTYFQNEAQLDKSGLPSDRFFAERPEGSVSTLKIQRTQQEDSAVYLCASRTSAGLSEAFFGQGTRLTVV.

V gene TRBV6-5 combines with J gene TRBJ1-1; D remains unclear. This CDR3 contains 13 residues. Per germline, CDR1 MNHEY and CDR2 SVGAGI. With 1 base removed from V and 6 bases from J, the gap between germline ends came to 9 bases. The CDR3 here is CASSYYTASEAFF. The CDR3 DNA follows: TGTGCCAGCAGTTACTACACAGCCTCTGAAGCTTTCTTT.

The chain uses TRBV2 and TRBJ2-3; 13 nucleotides line up with TRBD2. The junction had 4 bases not matched to a gene; V was cut back by 6 bases and J by 4 bases. Germline CDR1 SNHLY, CDR2 FYNNEI. The CDR3 has 15 residues. The CDR3 DNA follows: TGTGCCAGCAGCCCGGGACTAGCGGGGTCAGATACGCAGTATTTT. Residues: CASSPGLAGSDTQYF. Full variable domain (remainder filled in from reference TRBV2 and TRBJ2-3): EPEVTQTPSHQVTQMGQEVILRCVPISNHLYFYWYRQILGQKVEFLVSFYNNEISEKSEIFDDQFSVERPDGSNFTLKIRSTKLEDSAMYFCASSPGLAGSDTQYFGPGTRLTVL.

This clone appeared a single time. V is TRBV12-3 or TRBV12-4 and J is TRBJ2-2, with no clear D. The CDR3 runs to 12 residues. V lost 8 bases and J 2 bases, leaving 6 bases between the germline ends. CDR3 DNA sequence: TGTGCCAGCGAACAAAACACCGGGGAGCTGTTTTTT. It encodes CASEQNTGELFF.

The chain uses TRBV6-5 and TRBJ2-4, with D tentatively TRBD1 or TRBD2 (6 bases each). This CDR3 spans 14 amino acids. From germline, CDR1 is MNHEY and CDR2 SVGAGI. The V and J ends lost 4 bases and 2 bases respectively, with 9 bases between them. The chain's CDR3 is CASSLGGTKNIQYF. CDR3 nucleotides: TGTGCCAGCAGTTTAGGGGGGACCAAAAACATTCAGTACTTC.

The chain recombines TRBV2 with TRBJ1-6, with D uncertain. The CDR3 sequence is 11 residues long. The V end was cut by 4 bases, the J end by 8 bases, with 3 bases between. Per the germline V gene, CDR1 is SNHLY and CDR2 is FYNNEI. CDR3 DNA: TGTGCCAGCAGTGGAGATTCACCCCTCCACTTT. Encoded protein: CASSGDSPLHF.

The chain uses TRBV5-6 and TRBJ1-6, with 10 bases aligning to TRBD1. The CDR3 sequence is 16 residues long. Trimming cost V 2 bases and J 14 bases; bases outside gene matches: 13. CDR1 and CDR2 from the germline V gene are SGHDT and YYEEEE. In nucleotides, the CDR3 is TGTGCCAGCAGCTTTACCACCGGGACAGGGGCTTTGACCCTCCACTTT. The encoded protein is CASSFTTGTGALTLHF.

The J gene is TRBJ2-3, the V gene TRBV2; weak D call: TRBD2 (6 bases). Trimming removed 7 bases from V and 4 bases from J, with 21 bases in between. Germline V CDR1 and CDR2: SNHLY, FYNNEI. The CDR3 consists of 16 residues. The CDR3 reads CASIHQWGGGSDTQYF. CDR3 in DNA: TGTGCCAGCATCCACCAGTGGGGAGGCGGGTCAGATACGCAGTATTTT.

This rearrangement joins TRBV24-1 to TRBJ1-1; unclear D gene. The ends were cut back, 4 bases at V and 5 bases at J, with 16 bases in the middle. The CDR3 has 15 amino acids. CDR1 KGHDR and CDR2 SFDVKD come from the germline V gene. The CDR3 coding sequence is TGTGCCACCAGTGAGGCCCCGCCCGAGGGAACTGAAGCTTTCTTT. It translates to CATSEAPPEGTEAFF.

The chain is built from TRBV25-1 and TRBJ2-1; 7 nucleotides line up with TRBD1. With 5 bases clipped from V and 4 bases from J, the junction kept 5 bases outside the gene matches. The CDR3 covers 14 residues. From germline, CDR1 is MGHDK and CDR2 SYGVNS. Here the CDR3 DNA reads TGTGCCAGCAGTACAACGACAGGGTACAATGAGCAGTTCTTC. It is translated as CASSTTTGYNEQFF.

This clone was observed a handful of times. V gene TRBV7-9 combines with J gene TRBJ2-1, with D uncertain. Per the germline V gene, CDR1 is SEHNR and CDR2 is FQNEAQ (reference sequence). Trimming removed 3 bases from V and 3 bases from J, with 12 bases in between. The CDR3 runs 15 residues. CDR3 amino acids: CASSLGLTGYNEQFF. CDR3 sequence (DNA): TGTGCCAGCAGCTTGGGGTTAACGGGCTACAATGAGCAGTTCTTC.

The chain links TRBV27 to TRBJ1-6, with D possibly TRBD1 on 5 matching bases. Germline loops: CDR1 MNHEY, CDR2 SMNVEV (reference sequence). The germline V and J ends were trimmed by 3 bases and 10 bases, with 13 bases remaining between them. The length of the CDR3 is 14 residues. CDR3 sequence (DNA): TGTGCCAGCAGTTTTTGGCAGGGAGGCTCACCCCTCCACTTT. Protein sequence: CASSFWQGGSPLHF.

The gene calls are TRBV7-2 and TRBJ2-1; TRBD1 matches 7 bases. The CDR3 runs to 14 residues. V gave up 7 bases and J gave up 2 bases; unmatched junction bases: 5. Germline V gives CDR1 SGHTA, CDR2 FQGNSA. The CDR3 nucleotides are TGTGCCAGCACCCACAGGGGCCCCTACAATGAGCAGTTCTTC. This encodes CASTHRGPYNEQFF.

CDR3 sequence reads: CASSPSGGYNEQFF. The CDR3, as DNA: TGTGCCAGCAGCCCCAGCGGGGGTTACAATGAGCAGTTCTTC. The chain is built from TRBV7-3 and TRBJ2-1; 8 nucleotides line up with TRBD2. This CDR3 is 14 amino acids long. V dropped 5 bases and J dropped 4; count of bases not matched to a gene: 4. The germline V gene encodes CDR1 SGHTA and CDR2 FQGTGA.

The chain links TRBV24-1 to TRBJ2-5; perhaps TRBD2 as D (7 bases). Germline V gene sequence: CDR1 KGHDR, CDR2 SFDVKD. The CDR3 loop spans 17 amino acids. The germline V and J ends were trimmed by 3 bases and 3 bases, with 19 bases remaining between them. The CDR3 loop is CATSDPRGAGAKETQYF. The CDR3 nucleotides are TGTGCCACCAGTGATCCTCGGGGGGCGGGGGCGAAAGAGACCCAGTACTTC.

This chain connects TRBV18 to TRBJ1-1; D gene unclear. The V end was cut by 5 bases, the J end by 0 bases, with 7 bases between. CDR1 and CDR2 (germline): KGHSH, LQKENI. This CDR3 has 13 residues. The CDR3 region has the DNA TGTGCCAGCTCAGGGGAGATGAACACTGAAGCTTTCTTT. This translates into CASSGEMNTEAFF. The full variable domain, in which reference TRBV18 and TRBJ1-1 provide the parts outside the CDR3, is NAGVMQNPRHLVRRRGQEARLRCSPMKGHSHVYWYRQLPEEGLKFMVYLQKENIIDESGMPKERFSAEFPKEGPSILRIQQVVRGDSAAYFCASSGEMNTEAFFGQGTRLTVV.

This chain joins TRBV5-6 and TRBJ1-1; weak D call: TRBD1 (5 bases). The V and J ends lost 4 bases and 2 bases respectively, with 12 bases between them. The germline V gene has CDR1 SGHDT and CDR2 YYEEEE. The CDR3 totals 14 residues. The CDR3 coding sequence is TGTGCCAGCAGCCTTGACAGCCTAAACACTGAAGCTTTCTTT. Amino acids: CASSLDSLNTEAFF.

The table lists this clone with a count of one. The CDR3 sequence: CASSRGQGMSYNSPLHF. The CDR3, as DNA: TGCGCCAGCAGCCGGGGACAGGGAATGTCCTATAATTCACCCCTCCACTTT. The chain is built from TRBV5-1 and TRBJ1-6, with TRBD1 matching over 9 bases. This CDR3 has 17 amino acids. Germline V gives CDR1 SGHRS, CDR2 YFSETQ. Losses at the gene ends were 4 bases for V and 1 base for J; bases not matched to a gene: 6.

The chain carries TRBV3-1 (or the pseudogene TRBV3-2) and TRBJ1-2; D gene unclear. Trimming cost V 2 bases and J 7 bases, with 14 bases left between them. The CDR3 runs 14 residues. The germline V gene encodes CDR1 LGHDT and CDR2 YNNKEL (reference sequence). Here the CDR3 DNA reads TGTGCCAGCAGCCAAAGGAGCCTGGGAGGTGGCTACACCTTC. Translated: CASSQRSLGGGYTF.

V is TRBV12-5 and J is TRBJ2-1; D gene unclear. The CDR3 covers 13 residues. The ends were cut back, 1 base at V and 3 bases at J, with 4 bases in the middle. Per germline, CDR1 LGHNT and CDR2 FRNRAP. The CDR3 sequence is CASGLESYNEQFF. Written as DNA, the CDR3 is TGTGCTAGTGGTTTGGAAAGCTACAATGAGCAGTTCTTC.

The count of this clone is one. The chain has TRBV6-6 and TRBJ1-5; 7 positions match TRBD1. The CDR3 covers 13 residues. V lost 5 bases, J lost 9 bases, and 7 bases stayed unmatched. Per the germline V gene, CDR1 is MNHNY and CDR2 is SVGAGI (reference sequence). CDR3 sequence (DNA): TGTGCCAGCAGTAGAGGGGGCGTCGGGCCCCAGCATTTT. Its protein product is CASSRGGVGPQHF.

The chain recombines TRBV5-4 with TRBJ1-6; unclear D gene. Trimming removed 0 bases at V and 9 bases at J, with 16 bases between. Germline V lookup: CDR1 SGHNT, CDR2 YYREEE (reference sequence). This CDR3 comprises 16 residues. CDR3 DNA sequence: TGTGCCAGCAGCTTGGATTTCTGGGCGGGCAGTTCACCCCTCCACTTT. Translated: CASSLDFWAGSSPLHF.

The gene calls are TRBV12-3 or TRBV12-4 and TRBJ1-2; the D gene is possibly TRBD1 (5 bases). V was pared by 7 bases and J by 8 bases, with 14 bases between. The length of the CDR3 is 12 residues. CDR3 loop: CASTSDISGYTF. CDR3 bases: TGTGCCAGCACCTCGGACATATCCGGCTACACCTTC.

The chain couples TRBV29-1 to TRBJ1-2; the match to TRBD1 covers 9 bases. V dropped 5 bases and J dropped 4; count of bases not matched to a gene: 5. The germline V gene has CDR1 SQVTM and CDR2 ANQGSEA. This CDR3 is 13 amino acids long. This CDR3 reads CSVTGGEGYGYTF. The CDR3 DNA reads as TGCAGCGTTACAGGGGGCGAGGGCTATGGCTACACCTTC.

V gene TRBV5-1 combines with J gene TRBJ2-5; the D gene could be TRBD1 or TRBD2 (6 bases each). Germline CDR1 SGHRS, CDR2 YFSETQ. The CDR3 loop spans 12 amino acids. Between the trimmed V and J ends, which lost 6 bases and 4 bases, there was a span of 10 bases. The CDR3 coding sequence is TGCGCCAGCAAGGGGGAGGTAGAGACCCAGTACTTC. It is translated as CASKGEVETQYF. The full variable domain, its missing parts supplied by reference TRBV5-1 and TRBJ2-5, is KAGVTQTPRYLIKTRGQQVTLSCSPISGHRSVSWYQQTPGQGLQFLFEYFSETQRNKGNFPGRFSGRQFSNSRSEMNVSTLELGDSALYLCASKGEVETQYFGPGTRLLVL.

Here the CDR3 DNA reads TGTGCCAGCAGCTTAGGTTCCGGGCCCAATGAGCAGTTCTTC. It specifies CASSLGSGPNEQFF. This chain uses TRBV7-9 with TRBJ2-1; the D is unclear. The CDR3 consists of 14 residues. Germline assignment: CDR1 SEHNR and CDR2 FQNEAQ (reference sequence). V was trimmed by 1 base and J by 6 bases, leaving 10 bases between them.